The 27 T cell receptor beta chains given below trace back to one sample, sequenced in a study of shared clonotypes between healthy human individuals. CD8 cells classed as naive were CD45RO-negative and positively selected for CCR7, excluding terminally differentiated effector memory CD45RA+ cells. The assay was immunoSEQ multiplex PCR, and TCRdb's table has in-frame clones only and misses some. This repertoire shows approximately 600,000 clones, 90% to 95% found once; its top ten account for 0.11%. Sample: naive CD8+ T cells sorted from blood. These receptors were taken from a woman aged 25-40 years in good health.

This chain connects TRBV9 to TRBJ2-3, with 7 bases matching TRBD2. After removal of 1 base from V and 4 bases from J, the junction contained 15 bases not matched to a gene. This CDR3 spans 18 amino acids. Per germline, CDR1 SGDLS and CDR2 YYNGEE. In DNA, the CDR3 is TGTGCCAGCAGCGTATTTTACCGAGCGGGAAGTGGTCCAGATACGCAGTATTTT. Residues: CASSVFYRAGSGPDTQYF.

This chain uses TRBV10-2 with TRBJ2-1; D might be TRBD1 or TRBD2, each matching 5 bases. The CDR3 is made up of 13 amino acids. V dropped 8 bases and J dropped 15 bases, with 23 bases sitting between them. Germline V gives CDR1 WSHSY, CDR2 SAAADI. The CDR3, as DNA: TGCGCCAGCGGGTCCCGGGACGCTTCCTTTCTGTTCTTC. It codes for CASGSRDASFLFF.

DNA of the CDR3: TGTGCCAGCAGCGTAGATGCTAGTTCGTCCAAAAACATTCAGTACTTC. Residues: CASSVDASSSKNIQYF. The chain couples TRBV9 to TRBJ2-4; the D is unclear. Germline CDR1 SGDLS, CDR2 YYNGEE. Trimming left V 0 bases short and J 2 bases short, with 12 bases between. This CDR3 region has 16 residues. Variable domain in full (rest from reference TRBV9 and TRBJ2-4): DSGVTQTPKHLITATGQRVTLRCSPRSGDLSVYWYQQSLDQGLQFLIQYYNGEERAKGNILERFSAQQFPDLHSELNLSSLELGDSALYFCASSVDASSSKNIQYFGAGTRLSVL.

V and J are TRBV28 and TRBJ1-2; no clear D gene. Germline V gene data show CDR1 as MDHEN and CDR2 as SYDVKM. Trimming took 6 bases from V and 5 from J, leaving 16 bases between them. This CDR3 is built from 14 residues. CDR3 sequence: CASRRIDTAYGYTF. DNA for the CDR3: TGTGCCAGCAGGAGAATTGACACAGCTTATGGCTACACCTTC.

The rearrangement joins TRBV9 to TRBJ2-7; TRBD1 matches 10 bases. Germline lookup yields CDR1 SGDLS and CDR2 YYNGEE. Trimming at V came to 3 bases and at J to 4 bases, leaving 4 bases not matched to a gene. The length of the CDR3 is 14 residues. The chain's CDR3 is CASSDRDRGYEQYF. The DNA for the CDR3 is TGTGCCAGCAGCGACCGGGACAGGGGTTACGAGCAGTACTTC.

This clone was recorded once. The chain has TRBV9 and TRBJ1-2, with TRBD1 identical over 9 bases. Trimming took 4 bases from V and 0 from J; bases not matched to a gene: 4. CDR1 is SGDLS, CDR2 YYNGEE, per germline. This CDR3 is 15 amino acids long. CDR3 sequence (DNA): TGTGCCAGCAGCCCGACAGGGGGAACTAACTATGGCTACACCTTC. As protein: CASSPTGGTNYGYTF.

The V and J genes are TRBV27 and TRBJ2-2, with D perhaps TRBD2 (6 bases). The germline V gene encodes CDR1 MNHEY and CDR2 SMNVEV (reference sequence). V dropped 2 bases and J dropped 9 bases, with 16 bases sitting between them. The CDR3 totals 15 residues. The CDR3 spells CASSLGGYIDRELFF. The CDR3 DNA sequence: TGTGCCAGCAGTTTAGGGGGGTACATAGACCGGGAGCTGTTTTTT.

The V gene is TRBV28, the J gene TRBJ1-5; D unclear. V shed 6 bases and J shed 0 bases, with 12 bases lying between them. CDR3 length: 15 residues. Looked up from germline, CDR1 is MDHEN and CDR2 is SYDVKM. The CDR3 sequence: CASSLSAYSNQPQHF. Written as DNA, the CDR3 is TGTGCCAGCAGCCTTTCAGCGTATAGCAATCAGCCCCAGCATTTT. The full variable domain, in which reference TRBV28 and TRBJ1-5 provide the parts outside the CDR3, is DVKVTQSSRYLVKRTGEKVFLECVQDMDHENMFWYRQDPGLGLRLIYFSYDVKMKEKGDIPEGYSVSREKKERFSLILESASTNQTSMYLCASSLSAYSNQPQHFGDGTRLSIL.

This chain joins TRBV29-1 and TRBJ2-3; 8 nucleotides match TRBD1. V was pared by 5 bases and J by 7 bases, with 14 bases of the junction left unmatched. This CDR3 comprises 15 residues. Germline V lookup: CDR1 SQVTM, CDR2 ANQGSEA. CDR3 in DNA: TGCAGCGTTTCAGGCATGGGACAGGAGGCGCATACGCAGTATTTT. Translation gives CSVSGMGQEAHTQYF.

CDR3 in DNA: TGTGCCACCGCCCCCGGGGGGGTAGGCTATGAGCAGTTCTTC. It translates to CATAPGGVGYEQFF. The chain carries TRBV27 and TRBJ2-1, with 8 bases identical to TRBD2. CDR3 length equals 14 residues. The ends lost 10 bases at V and 8 bases at J; junction bases unmatched: 13. Germline V gene sequence: CDR1 MNHEY, CDR2 SMNVEV (reference sequence).

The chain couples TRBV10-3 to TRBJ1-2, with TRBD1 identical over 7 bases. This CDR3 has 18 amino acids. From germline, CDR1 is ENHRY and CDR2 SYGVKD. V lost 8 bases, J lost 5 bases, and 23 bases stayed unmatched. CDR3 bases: TGTGCCATCGCCGGCTCGGCCCGGGGTAGGGGGCAGGGGTATGGCTACACCTTC. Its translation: CAIAGSARGRGQGYGYTF.

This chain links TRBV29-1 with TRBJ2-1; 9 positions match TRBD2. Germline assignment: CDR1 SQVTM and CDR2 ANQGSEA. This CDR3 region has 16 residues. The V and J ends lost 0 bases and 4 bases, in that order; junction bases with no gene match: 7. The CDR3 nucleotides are TGCAGCGTTGAAGATGGGGCGGGAGGGGTATACAATGAGCAGTTCTTC. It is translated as CSVEDGAGGVYNEQFF.

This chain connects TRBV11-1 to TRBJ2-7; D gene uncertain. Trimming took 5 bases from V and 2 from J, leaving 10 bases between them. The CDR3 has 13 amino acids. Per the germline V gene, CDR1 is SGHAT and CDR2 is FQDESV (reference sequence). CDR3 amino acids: CASSAASTYEQYF. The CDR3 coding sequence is TGTGCCAGCAGCGCAGCCTCAACCTACGAGCAGTACTTC.

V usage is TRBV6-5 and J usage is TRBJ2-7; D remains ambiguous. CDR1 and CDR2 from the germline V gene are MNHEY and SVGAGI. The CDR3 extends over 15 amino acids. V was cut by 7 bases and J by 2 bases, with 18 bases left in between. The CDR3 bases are TGTGCCAGCACCAACTTAGGAAGTAGGACCTACGAGCAGTACTTC. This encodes CASTNLGSRTYEQYF.

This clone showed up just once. The CDR3 loop reads CAISDSAYPQETQYF. CDR3 in DNA: TGTGCCATCAGTGATTCGGCGTACCCGCAAGAGACCCAGTACTTC. This chain links TRBV10-3 with TRBJ2-5; D is unclear. CDR1 and CDR2 from the germline V gene are ENHRY and SYGVKD. Trimming pared 3 bases from V and 2 bases from J, leaving 13 bases between. The length of the CDR3 is 15 residues.

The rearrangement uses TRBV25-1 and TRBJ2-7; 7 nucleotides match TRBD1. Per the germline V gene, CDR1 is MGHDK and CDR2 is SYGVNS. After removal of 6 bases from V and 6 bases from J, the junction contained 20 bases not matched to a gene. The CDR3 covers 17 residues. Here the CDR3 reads CASSDGTVGFWHGEQYF. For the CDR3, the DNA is TGTGCCAGCAGCGACGGGACAGTTGGGTTTTGGCATGGCGAGCAGTACTTC.

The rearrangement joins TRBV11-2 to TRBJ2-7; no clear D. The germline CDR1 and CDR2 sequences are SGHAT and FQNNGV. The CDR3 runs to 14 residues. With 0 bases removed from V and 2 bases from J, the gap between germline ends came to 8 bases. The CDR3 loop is CASSLDWGTYEQYF. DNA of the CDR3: TGTGCCAGCAGCTTAGATTGGGGAACCTACGAGCAGTACTTC.

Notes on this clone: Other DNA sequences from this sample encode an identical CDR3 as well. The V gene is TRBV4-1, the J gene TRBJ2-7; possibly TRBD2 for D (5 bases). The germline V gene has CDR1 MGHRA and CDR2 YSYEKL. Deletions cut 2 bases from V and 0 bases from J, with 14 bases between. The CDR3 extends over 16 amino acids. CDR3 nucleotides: TGCGCCAGCAGCCAATCTACTAGTGGCAGCTCCTACGAGCAGTACTTC. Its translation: CASSQSTSGSSYEQYF.

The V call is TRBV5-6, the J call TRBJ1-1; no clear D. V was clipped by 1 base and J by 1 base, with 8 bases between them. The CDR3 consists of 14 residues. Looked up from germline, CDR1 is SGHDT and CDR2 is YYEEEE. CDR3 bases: TGTGCCAGCAGCTTGTGGGATTGGAACACTGAAGCTTTCTTT. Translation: CASSLWDWNTEAFF.

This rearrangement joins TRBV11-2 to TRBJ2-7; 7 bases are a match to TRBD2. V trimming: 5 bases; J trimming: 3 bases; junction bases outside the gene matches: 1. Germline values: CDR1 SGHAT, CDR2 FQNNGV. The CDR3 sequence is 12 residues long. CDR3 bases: TGTGCCAGCAGCGCTAGCGGCTACGAGCAGTACTTC. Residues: CASSASGYEQYF.

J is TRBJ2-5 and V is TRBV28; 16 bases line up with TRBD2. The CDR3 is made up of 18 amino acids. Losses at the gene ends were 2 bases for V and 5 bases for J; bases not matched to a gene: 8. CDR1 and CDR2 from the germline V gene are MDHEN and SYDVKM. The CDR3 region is CASSLVGTSGRGYETQYF. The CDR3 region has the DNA TGTGCCAGCAGTTTAGTGGGGACTAGCGGGAGGGGGTATGAGACCCAGTACTTC.

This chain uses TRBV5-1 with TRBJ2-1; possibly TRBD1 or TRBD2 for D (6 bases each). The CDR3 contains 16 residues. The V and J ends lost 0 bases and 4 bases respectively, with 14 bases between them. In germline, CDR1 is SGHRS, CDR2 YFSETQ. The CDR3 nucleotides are TGCGCCAGCAGCTTGGAAGGGGGGACCTTGTACAATGAGCAGTTCTTC. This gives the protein CASSLEGGTLYNEQFF.

The CDR3 DNA follows: TGTGCCAGCAGCACCCGACAGGGGGCGCATACCGGGGAGCTGTTTTTT. Encoded protein: CASSTRQGAHTGELFF. V gene TRBV4-2 combines with J gene TRBJ2-2; TRBD1 matches 10 bases. Germline CDR1 is LGHNA and CDR2 is YNFKEQ. V dropped 5 bases and J dropped 5; count of bases not matched to a gene: 8. The CDR3 runs to 16 residues.

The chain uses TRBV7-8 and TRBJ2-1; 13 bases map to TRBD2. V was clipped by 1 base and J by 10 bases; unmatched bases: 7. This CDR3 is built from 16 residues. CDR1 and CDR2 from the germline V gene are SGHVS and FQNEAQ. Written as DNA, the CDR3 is TGTGCCAGCAGCTTAGACGCCGGGACTAGCGGGACCGAGCAGTTCTTC. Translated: CASSLDAGTSGTEQFF.

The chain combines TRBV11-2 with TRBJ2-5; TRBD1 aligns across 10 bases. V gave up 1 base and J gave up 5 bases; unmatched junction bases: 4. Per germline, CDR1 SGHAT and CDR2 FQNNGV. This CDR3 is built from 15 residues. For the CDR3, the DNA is TGTGCCAGCAGCTTAGGGACAGGGGGGGGTGAGACCCAGTACTTC. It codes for CASSLGTGGGETQYF.

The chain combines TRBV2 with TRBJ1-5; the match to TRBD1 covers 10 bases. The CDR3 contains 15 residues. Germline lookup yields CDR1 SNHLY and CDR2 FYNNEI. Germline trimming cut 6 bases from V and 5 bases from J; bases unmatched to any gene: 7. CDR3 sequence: CASRPGQGDHQPQHF. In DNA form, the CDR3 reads TGTGCCAGCAGACCCGGACAGGGGGACCATCAGCCCCAGCATTTT. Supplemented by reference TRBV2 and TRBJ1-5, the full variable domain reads EPEVTQTPSHQVTQMGQEVILRCVPISNHLYFYWYRQILGQKVEFLVSFYNNEISEKSEIFDDQFSVERPDGSNFTLKIRSTKLEDSAMYFCASRPGQGDHQPQHFGDGTRLSIL.

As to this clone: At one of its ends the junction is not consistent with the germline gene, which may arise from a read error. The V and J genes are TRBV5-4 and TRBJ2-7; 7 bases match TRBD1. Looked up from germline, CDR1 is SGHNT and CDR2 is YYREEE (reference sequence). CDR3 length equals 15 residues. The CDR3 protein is CASSLSGTAMLPEDF. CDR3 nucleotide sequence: TGTGCCAGCAGCTTGTCTGGGACAGCTATGCTACCTGAGGACTTC.